The clone carrying this TCR beta chain came up a few times. Time point specified: pre-sensitization, week 0. Stated treatment: therapeutic diphenylcyclopropenone sensitization with weekly scalp DPC. The CDR3 totals 20 residues. V gave up 4 bases and J gave up 3 bases; unmatched junction bases: 18. Germline V gives CDR1 SGHRS, CDR2 YFSETQ. The sample is drawn from a study of human T cells and chemical hapten exposure. MiXCR, applied by TCRdb to the RACE reads, yields one record per CDR3 protein. The table includes 300,000 to 450,000 distinct CDR3 sequences, 5.1% detected once. V and J are TRBV5-1 and TRBJ2-5, with 13 nucleotides matching TRBD2. This TCR was recovered from a woman in her fifties or sixties with alopecia areata. Some clones in this sample may be carry-over from other donors' samples. The sample was whole blood, taken in connection with sensitization to the hapten diphenylcyclopropenone (DPC). The CDR3 protein is CASSTRTSGSLRAREETQYF. For the CDR3, the DNA is TGCGCCAGCAGCACGCGGACTAGCGGGAGCTTGAGAGCGAGGGAAGAGACCCAGTACTTC.